The clone carrying this T cell receptor beta chain showed up just a few times. The target antigen is unknown. Germline trimming cut 4 bases from V and 6 bases from J; bases unmatched to any gene: 5. Per the germline V gene, CDR1 is WNHNN and CDR2 is SYGVQD (reference sequence). The CDR3 runs 13 residues. These data originate in a study of CD8 T cells in ankylosing spondylitis. The authors made TCR beta libraries by quantitative 5'-RACE with molecular barcodes. Each CDR3 protein gets one entry after TCRdb re-called the 5' RACE reads with MiXCR. The sample consists of fewer than 250,000 distinct CDR3 sequences, 10% to 13% of them appearing once. Study-wide results and limits: Matched synovial fluid from ankylosing spondylitis patients was reported to be enriched for disease-linked clones. Ankylosing spondylitis blood appeared to be characterized by a TCR beta motif of fewer than ten highly homologous variants. Disease-associated clones were CD8+ and fairly uncommon in peripheral blood.

The origin of this receptor is a male donor with ankylosing spondylitis or in good health (not recorded which). The V and J genes are TRBV10-1 and TRBJ2-5, with 7 bases fitting TRBD1. The specimen sequenced was blood, either unsorted or a sorted T cell fraction (not recorded which). In DNA form, the CDR3 reads TGCGCCAGCAGTGGACAGGGTAGCAAGACCCAGTACTTC. It is translated as CASSGQGSKTQYF.